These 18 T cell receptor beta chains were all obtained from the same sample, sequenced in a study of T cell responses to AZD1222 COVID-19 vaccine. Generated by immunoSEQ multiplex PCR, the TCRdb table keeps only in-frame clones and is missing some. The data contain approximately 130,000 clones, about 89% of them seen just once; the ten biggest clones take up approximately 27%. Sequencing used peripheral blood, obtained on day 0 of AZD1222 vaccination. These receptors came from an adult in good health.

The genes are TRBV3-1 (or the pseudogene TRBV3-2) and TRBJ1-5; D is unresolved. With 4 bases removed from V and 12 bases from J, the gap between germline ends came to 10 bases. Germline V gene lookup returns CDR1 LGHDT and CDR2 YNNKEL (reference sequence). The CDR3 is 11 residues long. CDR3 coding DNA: TGTGCCAGCAGCCCACGCAGTAACCAGCATTTT. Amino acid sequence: CASSPRSNQHF.

The CDR3 here is CASSSGTGRLWETQYF. Here the CDR3 DNA reads TGTGCCAGCAGTTCCGGGACAGGGCGATTATGGGAGACCCAGTACTTC. The chain uses TRBV7-2 and TRBJ2-5, with 9 bases identical to TRBD1. There are 16 residues in the CDR3. V lost 6 bases and J lost 5; bases outside the gene matches: 13. Germline V CDR1 and CDR2: SGHTA, FQGNSA.

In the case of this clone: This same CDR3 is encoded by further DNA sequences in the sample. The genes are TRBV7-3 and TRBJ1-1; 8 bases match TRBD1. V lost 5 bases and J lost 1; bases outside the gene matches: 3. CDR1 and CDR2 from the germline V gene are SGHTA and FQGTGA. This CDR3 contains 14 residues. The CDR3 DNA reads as TGTGCCAGCAGCGCGACAGGGGCGAACACTGAAGCTTTCTTT. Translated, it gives CASSATGANTEAFF.

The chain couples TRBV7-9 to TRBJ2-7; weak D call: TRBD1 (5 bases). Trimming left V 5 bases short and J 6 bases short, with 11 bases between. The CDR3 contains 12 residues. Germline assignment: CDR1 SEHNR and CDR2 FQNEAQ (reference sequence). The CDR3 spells CASSPTGLEQYF. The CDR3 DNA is TGTGCCAGCAGCCCAACAGGTCTCGAGCAGTACTTC.

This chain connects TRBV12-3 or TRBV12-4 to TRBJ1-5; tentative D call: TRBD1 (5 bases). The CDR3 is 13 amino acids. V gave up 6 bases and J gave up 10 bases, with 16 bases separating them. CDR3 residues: CASRGGLMGPQHF. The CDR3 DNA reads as TGTGCCAGCAGGGGGGGTTTAATGGGCCCCCAGCATTTT.

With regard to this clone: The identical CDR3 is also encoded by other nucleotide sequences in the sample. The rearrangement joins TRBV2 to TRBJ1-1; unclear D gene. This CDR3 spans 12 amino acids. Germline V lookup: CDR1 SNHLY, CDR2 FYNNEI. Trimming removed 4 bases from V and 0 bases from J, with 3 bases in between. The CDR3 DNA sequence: TGTGCCAGCAGTGTTCTGAACACTGAAGCTTTCTTT. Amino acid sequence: CASSVLNTEAFF. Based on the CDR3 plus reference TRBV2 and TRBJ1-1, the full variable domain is EPEVTQTPSHQVTQMGQEVILRCVPISNHLYFYWYRQILGQKVEFLVSFYNNEISEKSEIFDDQFSVERPDGSNFTLKIRSTKLEDSAMYFCASSVLNTEAFFGQGTRLTVV.

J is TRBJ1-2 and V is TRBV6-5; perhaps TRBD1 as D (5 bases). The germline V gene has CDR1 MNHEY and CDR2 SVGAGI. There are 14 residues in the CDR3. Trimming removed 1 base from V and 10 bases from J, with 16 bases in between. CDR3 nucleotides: TGTGCCAGCAGTTACTTGCGCAGGGAAAACAACTACACCTTC. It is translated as CASSYLRRENNYTF.

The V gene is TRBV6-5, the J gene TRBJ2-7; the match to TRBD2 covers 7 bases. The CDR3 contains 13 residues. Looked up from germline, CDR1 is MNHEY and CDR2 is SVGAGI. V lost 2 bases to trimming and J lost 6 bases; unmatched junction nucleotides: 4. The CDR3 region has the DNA TGTGCCAGCAGTTACGGGCGGGGGTTCGAGCAGTACTTC. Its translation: CASSYGRGFEQYF.

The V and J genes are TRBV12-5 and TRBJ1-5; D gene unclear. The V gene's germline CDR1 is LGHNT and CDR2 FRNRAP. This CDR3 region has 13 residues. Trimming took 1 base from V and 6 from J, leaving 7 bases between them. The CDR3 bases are TGTGCTAGTGGTTTGGAAAGGTTTCAGCCCCAGCATTTT. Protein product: CASGLERFQPQHF.

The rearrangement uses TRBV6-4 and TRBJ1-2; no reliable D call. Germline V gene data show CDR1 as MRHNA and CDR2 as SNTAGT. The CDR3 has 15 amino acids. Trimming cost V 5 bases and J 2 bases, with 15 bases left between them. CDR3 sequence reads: CASSIELGGNYGYTF. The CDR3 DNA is TGTGCCAGCAGTATTGAGTTGGGCGGGAACTATGGCTACACCTTC.

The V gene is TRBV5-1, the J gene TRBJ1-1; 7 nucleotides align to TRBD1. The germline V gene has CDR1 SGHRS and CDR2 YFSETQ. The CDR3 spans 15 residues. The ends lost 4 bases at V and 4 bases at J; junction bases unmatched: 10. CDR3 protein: CASSPGQVVGTEAFF. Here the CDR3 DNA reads TGCGCCAGCAGCCCAGGACAGGTTGTAGGCACTGAAGCTTTCTTT.

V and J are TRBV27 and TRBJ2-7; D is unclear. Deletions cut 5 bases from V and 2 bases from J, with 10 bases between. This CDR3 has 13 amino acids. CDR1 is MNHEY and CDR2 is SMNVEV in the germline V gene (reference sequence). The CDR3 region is CASSPDRPYEQYF. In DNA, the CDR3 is TGTGCCAGCAGTCCTGACCGCCCCTACGAGCAGTACTTC.

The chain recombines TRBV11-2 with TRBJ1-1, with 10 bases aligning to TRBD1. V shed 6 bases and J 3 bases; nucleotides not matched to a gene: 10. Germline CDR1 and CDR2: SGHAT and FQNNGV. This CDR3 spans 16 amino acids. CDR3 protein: CASSQVTGTGDTEAFF. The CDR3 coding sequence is TGTGCCAGCAGTCAAGTAACCGGGACAGGGGACACTGAAGCTTTCTTT.

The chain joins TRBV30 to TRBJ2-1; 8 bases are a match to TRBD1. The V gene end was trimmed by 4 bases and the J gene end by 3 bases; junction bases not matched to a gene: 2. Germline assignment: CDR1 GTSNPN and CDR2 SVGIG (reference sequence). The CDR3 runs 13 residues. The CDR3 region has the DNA TGTGCCTGGACAGGACAGGGCTACAATGAGCAGTTCTTC. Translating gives CAWTGQGYNEQFF.

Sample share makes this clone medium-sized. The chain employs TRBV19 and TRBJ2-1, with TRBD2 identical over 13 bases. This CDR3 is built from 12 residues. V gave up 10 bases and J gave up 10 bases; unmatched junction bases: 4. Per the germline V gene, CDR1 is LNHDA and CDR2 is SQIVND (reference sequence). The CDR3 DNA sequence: TGTGCCACCAGGACTAGCGGGGGAGAGCAGTTCTTC. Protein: CATRTSGGEQFF.

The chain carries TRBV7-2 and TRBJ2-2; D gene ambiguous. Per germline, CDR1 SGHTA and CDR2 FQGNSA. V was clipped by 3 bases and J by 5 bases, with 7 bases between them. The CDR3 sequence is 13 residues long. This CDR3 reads CASSLKRTGELFF. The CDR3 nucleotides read TGTGCCAGCAGCTTGAAAAGAACCGGGGAGCTGTTTTTT.

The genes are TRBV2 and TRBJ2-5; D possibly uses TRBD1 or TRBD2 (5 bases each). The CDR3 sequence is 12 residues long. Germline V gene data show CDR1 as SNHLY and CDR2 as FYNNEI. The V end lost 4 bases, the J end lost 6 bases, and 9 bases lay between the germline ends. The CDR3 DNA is TGTGCCAGCAGTGGTCAGGGACAGACCCAGTACTTC. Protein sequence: CASSGQGQTQYF.

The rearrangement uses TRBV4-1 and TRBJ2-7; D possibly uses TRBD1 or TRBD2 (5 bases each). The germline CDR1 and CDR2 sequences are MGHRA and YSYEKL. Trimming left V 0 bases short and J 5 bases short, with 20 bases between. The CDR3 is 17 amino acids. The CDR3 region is CASSQDGSGTTKNEQYF. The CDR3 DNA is TGCGCCAGCAGCCAAGATGGATCCGGGACCACGAAGAACGAGCAGTACTTC.